The 8 T cell receptor beta chains below all came from one sample that was sequenced in a study of blood T cell repertoires in COVID-19. Sequenced by immunoSEQ multiplex PCR; TCRdb stores in-frame clones only, minus some. The sample holds 40,000 to 45,000 clones; about 91% are singletons and the top ten take approximately 9%. The sequenced material came from peripheral blood. The origin of the receptors is a man aged 50 to 60 with active COVID-19.

V gene TRBV2 combines with J gene TRBJ2-2; D unclear. The V and J ends lost 6 bases and 6 bases respectively, with 14 bases between them. This CDR3 is 14 amino acids long. The V gene's germline CDR1 is SNHLY and CDR2 FYNNEI. CDR3 coding DNA: TGTGCCAGCAGCCCCGACACCCCGGCCGGGGAGCTGTTTTTT. Its protein product is CASSPDTPAGELFF.

The V and J genes are TRBV19 and TRBJ2-1, with D possibly matching TRBD1 (6 bases). CDR1 LNHDA and CDR2 SQIVND come from the germline V gene (reference sequence). The CDR3 length is 15 residues. V dropped 9 bases and J dropped 6 bases, with 21 bases sitting between them. Here the CDR3 DNA reads TGTGCCAGCTTAAACCTGGGGCAGGGGAGCAATGAGCAGTTCTTC. Amino acid sequence: CASLNLGQGSNEQFF.

This clone was detected only once. The chain is built from TRBV7-2 and TRBJ2-1; unclear D gene. The germline V gene encodes CDR1 SGHTA and CDR2 FQGNSA. The CDR3 has 15 amino acids. V shed 2 bases and J shed 0 bases, with 8 bases lying between them. CDR3 DNA sequence: TGTGCCAGCAGCTTACGAGGAAGCTCCTACAATGAGCAGTTCTTC. This gives the protein CASSLRGSSYNEQFF.

The chain links TRBV6-5 to TRBJ1-1, with D perhaps matching TRBD1 (5 bases). The CDR3 extends over 14 amino acids. The V end lost 5 bases, the J end lost 4 bases, and 14 bases lay between the germline ends. Germline CDR1 and CDR2: MNHEY and SVGAGI. CDR3 sequence: CASSLTAYSTEAFF. Here the CDR3 DNA reads TGTGCCAGCAGTCTGACAGCTTATAGCACTGAAGCTTTCTTT.

The chain links TRBV5-1 to TRBJ1-6, with D possibly TRBD1 on 6 matching bases. The CDR3 is 13 amino acids. Germline V CDR1 and CDR2: SGHRS, YFSETQ. The germline V and J ends were trimmed by 4 bases and 9 bases, with 11 bases remaining between them. The CDR3 loop reads CASSTHRASPLHF. The CDR3 DNA reads as TGCGCCAGCAGCACCCACAGGGCTTCACCCCTCCACTTT.

The chain recombines TRBV28 with TRBJ1-6, with D perhaps matching TRBD1 (5 bases). In germline, CDR1 is MDHEN, CDR2 SYDVKM. V was cut by 5 bases and J by 11 bases, with 10 bases left in between. The CDR3 consists of 12 residues. The DNA of the CDR3 is TGTGCCAGCAGTGCAGGGATGGCACCCCTCCACTTT. Protein: CASSAGMAPLHF. The whole variable domain, remainder taken from reference TRBV28 and TRBJ1-6, is DVKVTQSSRYLVKRTGEKVFLECVQDMDHENMFWYRQDPGLGLRLIYFSYDVKMKEKGDIPEGYSVSREKKERFSLILESASTNQTSMYLCASSAGMAPLHFGNGTRLTVT.

The chain combines TRBV6-5 with TRBJ2-3; 8 positions agree with TRBD1. Germline V lookup: CDR1 MNHEY, CDR2 SVGAGI. The V and J ends lost 6 bases and 2 bases, in that order; junction bases with no gene match: 7. The CDR3 is 15 residues long. CDR3 coding DNA: TGTGCCAGCAGATTCGGACAGGGACTCACAGATACGCAGTATTTT. Protein product: CASRFGQGLTDTQYF.

The chain has TRBV6-2 or TRBV6-3 and TRBJ1-2; a weak D match, TRBD1 (6 bases). The length of the CDR3 is 14 residues. V was cut by 0 bases and J by 4 bases, with 9 bases left in between. From germline, CDR1 is MNHEY and CDR2 SVGEGT. This chain's CDR3 is CASSYSETGYGYTF. In DNA form, the CDR3 reads TGTGCCAGCAGTTACTCGGAGACAGGCTATGGCTACACCTTC.